One and the same sample provided the 18 T cell receptor beta chains below, sequenced in a study of T-cell memory formation after mild COVID-19. One entry per CDR3 protein results from TCRdb running MiXCR on the 5' RACE reads. Altogether nearly 350,000 distinct CDR3 sequences are present, 10% to 15% being singletons, with the ten largest covering over 20%. The sample consisted of PBMCs or a T cell subset sorted from them (not recorded which). The origin of the receptors is a young man who had mild COVID-19 (a few samples of this study predate the infection). Cell type and time point are not known.

This chain uses TRBV20-1 with TRBJ2-7, with D perhaps matching TRBD1 or TRBD2 (5 bases each). The CDR3 spans 13 residues. Germline V gene data show CDR1 as DFQATT and CDR2 as SNEGSKA (reference sequence). V lost 0 bases, J lost 4 bases, and 10 bases lay in between. CDR3 nucleotide sequence: TGCAGTGCTAGAGACGGGACGGATTACGAGCAGTACGTC. Protein product: CSARDGTDYEQYV.

The J gene is TRBJ1-1, the V gene TRBV4-1; D not resolved. This CDR3 is built from 14 residues. Germline V gene lookup returns CDR1 MGHRA and CDR2 YSYEKL. The V end lost 1 base, the J end lost 11 bases, and 17 bases lay between the germline ends. In DNA form, the CDR3 reads TGCGCCAGCAGCCAAGGCCGACGGTACGAGGTGGCTTTCTTT. Protein sequence: CASSQGRRYEVAFF.

The chain uses TRBV5-1 and TRBJ2-1; a weak D match, TRBD1 (7 bases). Trimming pared 0 bases from V and 6 bases from J, leaving 16 bases between. Germline V gives CDR1 SGHRS, CDR2 YFSETQ. This CDR3 contains 16 residues. The CDR3 loop reads CASSLGRGPGLNEQFF. The CDR3 nucleotides read TGCGCCAGCAGCTTGGGGAGGGGGCCCGGCCTCAATGAGCAGTTCTTC.

This clonotype was found a few times. The chain employs TRBV7-2 and TRBJ2-7; D gene ambiguous. Trimming took 2 bases from V and 7 from J, leaving 18 bases between them. This CDR3 spans 15 amino acids. Germline V gene lookup returns CDR1 SGHTA and CDR2 FQGNSA. CDR3 sequence reads: CASSLRSRPPREQYF. The CDR3 DNA is TGTGCCAGCAGCTTAAGGTCGCGTCCCCCAAGGGAGCAGTACTTC.

The sample holds a few counts of this clonotype. This sequence joins TRBV19 and TRBJ2-2; D is unclear. V gave up 2 bases and J gave up 6 bases, with 7 bases separating them. Germline CDR1 is LNHDA and CDR2 is SQIVND (reference sequence). The CDR3 spans 13 residues. CDR3 amino acids: CASSILRPGELFF. Written as DNA, the CDR3 is TGTGCCAGTAGTATATTGCGTCCCGGGGAGCTGTTTTTT.

This clonotype was detected a few times. J is TRBJ2-7 and V is TRBV9, with D hard to call. Trimming stripped 4 bases from V and 5 bases from J, with 10 bases between. CDR1 and CDR2 (germline): SGDLS, YYNGEE. This CDR3 is built from 12 residues. The CDR3 here is CASSSRRDEQYF. The CDR3 region has the DNA TGTGCCAGCAGCTCCAGACGCGACGAGCAGTACTTC. The variable domain in full, completed from reference TRBV9 and TRBJ2-7, reads DSGVTQTPKHLITATGQRVTLRCSPRSGDLSVYWYQQSLDQGLQFLIQYYNGEERAKGNILERFSAQQFPDLHSELNLSSLELGDSALYFCASSSRRDEQYFGPGTRLTVT.

The chain is built from TRBV7-9 and TRBJ1-4; a possible D gene is TRBD1 (5 bases). This CDR3 has 16 residues. V lost 5 bases to trimming and J lost 7 bases, with 20 bases between them. Per germline, CDR1 SEHNR and CDR2 FQNEAQ (reference sequence). The CDR3 protein is CASSRRRTIGVEKLFF. The CDR3 DNA reads as TGTGCCAGCAGCCGCAGAAGGACAATTGGCGTTGAAAAACTGTTTTTT.

This clonotype was detected a few times. The CDR3 DNA reads as TGTGCCTGGAGCTACCCCGGGACAGGGCCGACCCGGGACGAGCAGTACTTC. Translation gives CAWSYPGTGPTRDEQYF. The chain recombines TRBV30 with TRBJ2-7; 9 bases map to TRBD1. Germline CDR1 is GTSNPN and CDR2 is SVGIG (reference sequence). The CDR3 totals 17 residues. Trimming took 3 bases from V and 5 from J; bases not matched to a gene: 17.

The chain couples TRBV25-1 to TRBJ2-1, with D perhaps TRBD1 (5 bases). The V gene lost 0 bases and the J gene lost 10 bases, with 7 bases spanning the gap. The length of the CDR3 is 12 residues. CDR1 and CDR2 (germline): MGHDK, SYGVNS. The CDR3 is CASSEYGAEQFF. CDR3 in DNA: TGTGCCAGCAGTGAATATGGGGCCGAGCAGTTCTTC.

The chain is built from TRBV11-3 and TRBJ2-7, with D maybe TRBD2 (5 bases). With 8 bases removed from V and 3 bases from J, the gap between germline ends came to 20 bases. Germline CDR1 SGHNT, CDR2 YENEEA. This CDR3 region has 15 residues. The CDR3 bases are TGTGCCAGCCGATCCCGGGTGAGGGTATACTACGAGCAGTACGTC. As protein: CASRSRVRVYYEQYV.

This clonotype was seen a handful of times. This chain connects TRBV9 to TRBJ2-1; no reliable D call. The germline CDR1 and CDR2 sequences are SGDLS and YYNGEE. Trimming removed 4 bases from V and 5 bases from J, with 13 bases in between. The CDR3 runs 14 residues. DNA for the CDR3: TGTGCCAGCAGCCCCACCGGGCAACACAATGAGCAGTTCTTC. It specifies CASSPTGQHNEQFF.

The chain employs TRBV12-3 or TRBV12-4 and TRBJ2-1; the D gene is possibly TRBD1 (6 bases). The CDR3 covers 14 residues. With 7 bases removed from V and 5 bases from J, the gap between germline ends came to 15 bases. The CDR3 is CASIRSGVNNEQFF. DNA of the CDR3: TGTGCCAGCATTCGCTCAGGGGTGAACAATGAGCAGTTCTTC.

This CDR3 reads CASGRPWNTEAFF. The DNA of the CDR3 is TGTGCCAGCGGACGGCCATGGAACACTGAAGCTTTCTTT. This rearrangement joins TRBV7-9 to TRBJ1-1; D gene uncertain. The V gene's germline CDR1 is SEHNR and CDR2 FQNEAQ (reference sequence). The V end was cut by 8 bases, the J end by 1 base, with 11 bases between. The CDR3 runs to 13 residues.

This clonotype has ten or more counts. This chain joins TRBV4-2 and TRBJ2-3; perhaps TRBD2 as D (5 bases). V lost 4 bases, J lost 6 bases, and 14 bases lay in between. The germline CDR1 and CDR2 sequences are LGHNA and YNFKEQ. The CDR3 has 14 amino acids. The CDR3 protein is CASSPRPGFDTQYF. CDR3 DNA sequence: TGTGCCAGCAGCCCCCGGCCGGGGTTCGATACGCAGTATTTT.

The chain combines TRBV13 with TRBJ2-7; D uncertain. The V end was cut by 0 bases, the J end by 2 bases, with 14 bases between. Germline assignment: CDR1 PRHDT and CDR2 FYEKMQ (reference sequence). The CDR3 loop spans 16 amino acids. CDR3 region: CASSLGGTIPPYEQYV. The CDR3 DNA sequence: TGTGCCAGCAGCTTAGGCGGAACTATCCCTCCCTACGAGCAGTACGTC.

In this sample, this clonotype turned up a few times. The chain links TRBV9 to TRBJ1-1; D may be TRBD1 (5 bases). Germline values: CDR1 SGDLS, CDR2 YYNGEE. With 0 bases removed from V and 3 bases from J, the gap between germline ends came to 9 bases. This CDR3 is 14 amino acids long. Written as DNA, the CDR3 is TGTGCCAGCAGCGTAGTCGACAGCCACACTGAAGCTTTCTTT. This encodes CASSVVDSHTEAFF.

Only a few counts were recorded for this clonotype. The chain links TRBV11-2 to TRBJ1-2; TRBD1 matches 7 bases. This CDR3 contains 15 residues. Germline CDR1 reads SGHAT; CDR2 reads FQNNGV. Unmatched junction bases numbered 6, after V lost 5 bases and J lost 0 bases. CDR3 coding DNA: TGTGCCAGCAGCCCGATGACAGGGTCTAACTATGGCTACACCTTC. It translates to CASSPMTGSNYGYTF.

The chain combines TRBV4-3 with TRBJ2-5; D is undetermined. The CDR3 loop spans 18 amino acids. Germline V gene lookup returns CDR1 LGHNA and CDR2 YSLEER. Trimming left V 0 bases short and J 5 bases short, with 22 bases between. The CDR3 loop reads CASSQDRDMDDTAETQYF. CDR3 coding DNA: TGCGCCAGCAGCCAAGATCGAGACATGGACGATACGGCGGAGACCCAGTACTTC.